What follows are 2 T cell receptor beta chains derived from one specimen sequenced in a study of blood T cells in healthy people across ages. A sample-barcoded 5' primer and a J-beta primer mix were used in a second PCR of roughly 6 to 11 cycles. TCRdb reprocessed the 5' RACE reads via MiXCR and lists one record per CDR3 protein. The data contain roughly 1,800,000 distinct CDR3 sequences, just under 50% of them singletons. Sequenced input: blood. The receptors originated from a woman in her thirties or forties in good health.

The chain couples TRBV5-1 to TRBJ2-7; no clear D. The CDR3 has 12 amino acids. Germline CDR1 and CDR2: SGHRS and YFSETQ. Trimming stripped 2 bases from V and 7 bases from J, with 10 bases between. The CDR3 bases are TGCGCCAGCAGCTTCACATCCGATGAGCAGTACTTC. It translates to CASSFTSDEQYF.

The V call is TRBV7-6, the J call TRBJ2-3; 7 positions match TRBD1. V trimming: 10 bases; J trimming: 6 bases; junction bases outside the gene matches: 10. The V gene's germline CDR1 is SGHVS and CDR2 FNYEAQ. The CDR3 length is 13 residues. CDR3 coding DNA: TGTGCCATAGGGGGCATTCACGGGGATACGCAGTATTTT. Residues: CAIGGIHGDTQYF. The full variable domain, in which reference TRBV7-6 and TRBJ2-3 provide the parts outside the CDR3, is GAGVSQSPRYKVTKRGQDVALRCDPISGHVSLYWYRQALGQGPEFLTYFNYEAQQDKSGLPNDRFSAERPEGSISTLTIQRTEQRDSAMYRCAIGGIHGDTQYFGPGTRLTVL.